Shown below are 31 T cell receptor beta chains from a single sample sequenced in a study of shared clonotypes between healthy human individuals. Sequenced by immunoSEQ multiplex PCR; TCRdb stores in-frame clones only, minus some. The table shows 550,000 to 700,000 clones, with around four fifths occurring only once. The sample comprised memory CD4+ T cells sorted from blood. Subset given: CD45RA-negative fraction. Receptor source: a woman in her 30s in good health.

V usage is TRBV5-1 and J usage is TRBJ1-4; TRBD1 agrees at 7 bases. Germline values: CDR1 SGHRS, CDR2 YFSETQ. The CDR3 sequence is 14 residues long. Trimming removed 4 bases from V and 7 bases from J; junction bases left unmatched: 7. In nucleotides, the CDR3 is TGCGCCAGCAGCCTCCAGGGGGTGGGTGAAAAACTGTTTTTT. It translates to CASSLQGVGEKLFF.

This rearrangement joins TRBV5-1 to TRBJ2-1; 7 nucleotides match TRBD1. V lost 1 base to trimming and J lost 4 bases; unmatched junction nucleotides: 8. The germline CDR1 and CDR2 sequences are SGHRS and YFSETQ. The CDR3 consists of 16 residues. CDR3 sequence (DNA): TGCGCCAGCAGCTTGACTATTTCGACAGGGTACAATGAGCAGTTCTTC. Residues: CASSLTISTGYNEQFF.

This clone has just one count. The rearrangement uses TRBV6-1 and TRBJ1-3; a possible D gene is TRBD1 (6 bases). Per germline, CDR1 MNHNS and CDR2 SASEGT. The V and J ends lost 2 bases and 1 base respectively, with 12 bases between them. The CDR3 sequence is 16 residues long. CDR3 sequence: CASSELSQGSGNTIYF. In DNA form, the CDR3 reads TGTGCCAGCAGTGAATTGTCCCAGGGGTCTGGAAACACCATATATTTT.

The gene calls are TRBV7-6 and TRBJ1-1; D uncertain. Germline V gene data show CDR1 as SGHVS and CDR2 as FNYEAQ. The CDR3 is made up of 13 amino acids. Trimming pared 5 bases from V and 3 bases from J, leaving 10 bases between. The CDR3 reads CASSTSPDTEAFF. In DNA form, the CDR3 reads TGTGCCAGCAGCACAAGCCCCGACACTGAAGCTTTCTTT.

This rearrangement joins TRBV29-1 to TRBJ2-3; 7 bases agree with TRBD2. Per the germline V gene, CDR1 is SQVTM and CDR2 is ANQGSEA. The CDR3 spans 13 residues. Germline trimming cut 7 bases from V and 2 bases from J; bases unmatched to any gene: 6. The CDR3 coding sequence is TGCAGCGCCAGGGACTACATCACAGATACGCAGTATTTT. Translating it yields CSARDYITDTQYF.

This clone appeared a few times. In DNA, the CDR3 is TGTGCCAGCAGCCCGCGGGAGGGCCTGAACACCGGGGAGCTGTTTTTT. As protein: CASSPREGLNTGELFF. The chain links TRBV7-9 to TRBJ2-2, with 9 positions matching TRBD2. Germline V gene sequence: CDR1 SEHNR, CDR2 FQNEAQ (reference sequence). This CDR3 is built from 16 residues. Trimming cost V 5 bases and J 1 base; bases outside gene matches: 5. Looking up the rest from reference TRBV7-9 and TRBJ2-2 gives the full variable domain: DTGVSQNPRHKITKRGQNVTFRCDPISEHNRLYWYRQTLGQGPEFLTYFQNEAQLEKSRLLSDRFSAERPKGSFSTLEIQRTEQGDSAMYLCASSPREGLNTGELFFGEGSRLTVL.

This clone has a handful of counts. The chain has TRBV9 and TRBJ1-2; D possibly corresponds to TRBD1 (6 bases). Deletions cut 3 bases from V and 4 bases from J, with 13 bases between. Germline-derived CDR1 and CDR2 are SGDLS and YYNGEE. The CDR3 extends over 14 amino acids. The DNA of the CDR3 is TGTGCCAGCAGCGATGTTACAGGGTTCTATGGCTACACCTTC. This codes for CASSDVTGFYGYTF.

The chain recombines TRBV18 with TRBJ2-2; maybe TRBD2 (5 bases). The V and J ends lost 2 bases and 7 bases respectively, with 8 bases between them. CDR1 and CDR2 from the germline V gene are KGHSH and LQKENI. The CDR3 sequence is 13 residues long. The CDR3 reads CASSPKEVGELFF. The CDR3 DNA sequence: TGTGCCAGCTCACCAAAGGAGGTCGGGGAGCTGTTTTTT.

The chain recombines TRBV28 with TRBJ1-5; D unclear. This CDR3 is built from 15 residues. Trimming took off 7 bases at V and 1 base at J, with 14 bases between the two ends. Germline CDR1 and CDR2: MDHEN and SYDVKM. The CDR3 loop reads CASIIDQRSNQPQHF. CDR3 nucleotides: TGTGCCAGCATTATAGACCAGAGAAGCAATCAGCCCCAGCATTTT.

There are many counts of this clone. The chain joins TRBV6-5 to TRBJ2-7; D call uncertain. The length of the CDR3 is 15 residues. Germline V gene data show CDR1 as MNHEY and CDR2 as SVGAGI. With 2 bases removed from V and 2 bases from J, the gap between germline ends came to 13 bases. CDR3 DNA sequence: TGTGCCAGCAGTTACACCCATTCGGTAACCTACGAGCAGTACTTC. This gives the protein CASSYTHSVTYEQYF.

V usage is TRBV6-5 and J usage is TRBJ2-3; perhaps D is TRBD1 or TRBD2 (5 bases each). Trimming pared 7 bases from V and 6 bases from J, leaving 11 bases between. The CDR3 consists of 12 residues. CDR1 MNHEY and CDR2 SVGAGI come from the germline V gene. The CDR3 DNA reads TGTGCCAGCAAGGGGTGGGGGGATACGCAGTATTTT. It translates to CASKGWGDTQYF.

In this sample, this clone turned up a few times. The genes are TRBV25-1 and TRBJ2-2; D is undetermined. The CDR3 runs to 16 residues. Trimming took 0 bases from V and 3 from J, leaving 11 bases between them. CDR1 is MGHDK, CDR2 SYGVNS, per germline. CDR3 DNA: TGTGCCAGCAGTGAATACGCGACTGGTCACACCGGGGAGCTGTTTTTT. Protein product: CASSEYATGHTGELFF.

The chain carries TRBV6-6 and TRBJ2-5; 10 positions agree with TRBD1. The trim removed 2 bases at V and 6 bases at J, leaving 3 bases unmatched. There are 14 residues in the CDR3. CDR1 and CDR2 from the germline V gene are MNHNY and SVGAGI (reference sequence). The CDR3 DNA reads TGTGCCAGCAGTTACGACAGGGGGCTAAAGACCCAGTACTTC. Encoded protein: CASSYDRGLKTQYF.

As concerns this clone: The germline gene is not matched at one end of the junction; a read error may be the cause. The chain couples TRBV5-4 to TRBJ2-1, with TRBD2 matching over 7 bases. The CDR3 loop spans 12 amino acids. Germline V gene data show CDR1 as SGHNT and CDR2 as YYREEE (reference sequence). The DNA of the CDR3 is TGTGCCAGCAGCTTGGATAGGCGGGAGCGGTTCTTC. This translates into CASSLDRRERFF.

This chain connects TRBV2 to TRBJ1-3, with D possibly matching TRBD1 (5 bases). CDR1 is SNHLY, CDR2 FYNNEI, per germline. Trimming took 7 bases from V and 7 from J, leaving 14 bases between them. The CDR3 has 13 amino acids. The CDR3 region has the DNA TGTGCCAGCACTGATACAGGAGGCAACACCATATATTTT. Protein sequence: CASTDTGGNTIYF.

J is TRBJ1-3 and V is TRBV4-1, with D maybe TRBD1 (5 bases). Germline lookup yields CDR1 MGHRA and CDR2 YSYEKL. The CDR3 has 17 amino acids. With 0 bases removed from V and 0 bases from J, the gap between germline ends came to 12 bases. The CDR3: CASSQDGAESSGNTIYF. DNA of the CDR3: TGCGCCAGCAGCCAAGACGGGGCGGAAAGCTCTGGAAACACCATATATTTT.

A few counts support this clone. This sequence joins TRBV28 and TRBJ2-5, with TRBD2 identical over 8 bases. The J call may be incorrect, as the DNA end agrees better with TRBJ2-7. The CDR3 is 15 amino acids. Germline loops: CDR1 MDHEN, CDR2 SYDVKM. CDR3 residues: CASSLAGGPPYEQYF. The CDR3 DNA sequence: TGTGCCAGCAGTTTAGCGGGAGGCCCACCCTACGAGCAGTACTTC.

The chain couples TRBV5-6 to TRBJ2-1; D might be TRBD2 (5 bases). This CDR3 spans 15 amino acids. The germline V and J ends were trimmed by 1 base and 7 bases, with 15 bases remaining between them. Per the germline V gene, CDR1 is SGHDT and CDR2 is YYEEEE. CDR3 nucleotides: TGTGCCAGCAGCTTGTTAAGCCGGGATCGAAATGAGCAGTTCTTC. Translated, it gives CASSLLSRDRNEQFF.

The chain recombines TRBV18 with TRBJ2-7, with a weak D call TRBD2 (7 bases). This CDR3 has 14 residues. V shed 4 bases and J shed 6 bases, with 16 bases lying between them. Germline V lookup: CDR1 KGHSH, CDR2 LQKENI. The CDR3 is CASSRARGAVEQYF. The CDR3, as DNA: TGTGCCAGCTCACGGGCCCGGGGGGCGGTCGAGCAGTACTTC. Drawing the rest from reference TRBV18 and TRBJ2-7, the complete variable domain is NAGVMQNPRHLVRRRGQEARLRCSPMKGHSHVYWYRQLPEEGLKFMVYLQKENIIDESGMPKERFSAEFPKEGPSILRIQQVVRGDSAAYFCASSRARGAVEQYFGPGTRLTVT.

The V and J genes are TRBV6-1 and TRBJ2-7, with 9 bases matching TRBD2. This CDR3 has 15 amino acids. Per germline, CDR1 MNHNS and CDR2 SASEGT. V was clipped by 3 bases and J by 4 bases; unmatched bases: 7. The CDR3 nucleotides read TGTGCCAGCAGTGACCGCCCCCTAGCGGGGTACGAGCAGTACTTC. This sequence encodes CASSDRPLAGYEQYF.

The chain combines TRBV28 with TRBJ2-4; 9 bases map to TRBD2. There are 17 residues in the CDR3. Trimming cost V 6 bases and J 7 bases; bases outside gene matches: 16. From germline, CDR1 is MDHEN and CDR2 SYDVKM. DNA for the CDR3: TGTGCCAGCAGAGACACCCCCGGGCGGGAGGGCATGAACATTCAGTACTTC. It translates to CASRDTPGREGMNIQYF. Full variable domain (rest looked up from reference TRBV28 and TRBJ2-4): DVKVTQSSRYLVKRTGEKVFLECVQDMDHENMFWYRQDPGLGLRLIYFSYDVKMKEKGDIPEGYSVSREKKERFSLILESASTNQTSMYLCASRDTPGREGMNIQYFGAGTRLSVL.

This clone was detected ten times or more. This chain links TRBV5-1 with TRBJ2-1; 11 bases line up with TRBD2. Trimming removed 6 bases from V and 2 bases from J; junction bases left unmatched: 1. Germline CDR1 SGHRS, CDR2 YFSETQ. CDR3 length equals 14 residues. In nucleotides, the CDR3 is TGCGCCAGCAAACTAGCGGGAGCCTACAATGAGCAGTTCTTC. It translates to CASKLAGAYNEQFF.

The chain recombines TRBV30 with TRBJ2-7; possible D gene TRBD1, 5 bases. This CDR3 is built from 16 residues. Trimming removed 0 bases from V and 2 bases from J, with 17 bases in between. Germline V gives CDR1 GTSNPN, CDR2 SVGIG (reference sequence). The CDR3, as DNA: TGTGCCTGGAGTGTGCCACAGGTGAATTCCCCCTACGAGCAGTACTTC. Translated: CAWSVPQVNSPYEQYF.

A remark on this clone: This sample also contains other DNA sequences that code for the same CDR3. The chain employs TRBV28 and TRBJ1-5; D may be TRBD1 (5 bases). V lost 2 bases and J 1 base, leaving 9 bases between the germline ends. Germline lookup yields CDR1 MDHEN and CDR2 SYDVKM. The CDR3 consists of 15 residues. CDR3 amino acids: CASSLAGRSNQPQHF. CDR3 sequence (DNA): TGTGCCAGCAGTTTAGCAGGGAGGAGCAATCAGCCCCAGCATTTT.

This chain links TRBV5-4 with TRBJ1-2, with no clear D. CDR1 SGHNT and CDR2 YYREEE come from the germline V gene (reference sequence). CDR3 length: 13 residues. The V end was cut by 0 bases, the J end by 3 bases, with 6 bases between. CDR3 protein: CASSLDSYYGYTF. The CDR3 bases are TGTGCCAGCAGCTTGGACAGCTACTATGGCTACACCTTC.

The gene calls are TRBV7-9 and TRBJ2-7; 9 bases agree with TRBD2. Per the germline V gene, CDR1 is SEHNR and CDR2 is FQNEAQ (reference sequence). The ends lost 2 bases at V and 3 bases at J; junction bases unmatched: 8. The CDR3 is 16 amino acids. The CDR3 sequence is CASSLSLREGDYEQYF. DNA for the CDR3: TGTGCCAGCAGCTTATCGTTGCGGGAGGGGGACTACGAGCAGTACTTC.

The rearrangement links TRBV25-1 to TRBJ2-1; unclear D gene. With 4 bases removed from V and 7 bases from J, the gap between germline ends came to 11 bases. From germline, CDR1 is MGHDK and CDR2 SYGVNS. The CDR3 sequence is 13 residues long. The CDR3 nucleotides read TGTGCCAGCAGTGGATCCCCCAGGAATGAGCAGTTCTTC. Its protein product is CASSGSPRNEQFF.

This rearrangement joins TRBV7-2 to TRBJ1-5, with D hard to call. CDR1 and CDR2 from the germline V gene are SGHTA and FQGNSA. V was clipped by 1 base and J by 1 base, with 11 bases between them. The CDR3 loop spans 16 amino acids. CDR3 sequence reads: CASSLVAVVSNQPQHF. The CDR3 coding sequence is TGTGCCAGCAGCTTAGTTGCGGTGGTGAGCAATCAGCCCCAGCATTTT.

The chain recombines TRBV6-5 with TRBJ1-1; D is uncertain. V lost 0 bases and J lost 5, with 7 bases in between. CDR3 length equals 13 residues. Germline CDR1 is MNHEY and CDR2 is SVGAGI. The CDR3 DNA follows: TGTGCCAGCAGTTACTCGACATATACTGAAGCTTTCTTT. Amino acids: CASSYSTYTEAFF.

This chain connects TRBV28 to TRBJ2-7, with 8 bases lining up with TRBD1. From germline, CDR1 is MDHEN and CDR2 SYDVKM. V gave up 7 bases and J gave up 4 bases; unmatched junction bases: 12. The CDR3 consists of 15 residues. The CDR3 here is CASTPWGQERYEQYF. In nucleotides, the CDR3 is TGTGCCAGCACCCCCTGGGGACAGGAGAGATACGAGCAGTACTTC.

The rearrangement links TRBV11-2 to TRBJ2-2; D unclear. The CDR3 extends over 13 amino acids. The V gene's germline CDR1 is SGHAT and CDR2 FQNNGV. The V end was cut by 6 bases, the J end by 10 bases, with 15 bases between. Here the CDR3 reads CASRLAGRVELFF. The CDR3 DNA is TGTGCCAGCAGGCTTGCTGGCCGGGTGGAGCTGTTTTTT.